This TCR beta chain was documented in a study of T cell repertoires in ileal Crohn's disease. The ends were cut back, 2 bases at V and 5 bases at J, with 7 bases in the middle. The CDR3 has 12 residues. Germline CDR1 is GTSNPN and CDR2 is SVGIG (reference sequence). Regarding time point: neoterminal ileum biopsy at postoperative endoscopy, about 6 months after surgery. Sequencing used immunoSEQ multiplex PCR; TCRdb keeps in-frame clones, though not all of them. This sample has under 650 clones, with roughly 85% found just once. V usage is TRBV30 and J usage is TRBJ2-4; D is uncertain. The sequence came from an adult with Crohn's disease. The sample consisted of ileal tissue. This chain's CDR3 is CAWSPGENIQYF. DNA for the CDR3: TGTGCCTGGAGTCCCGGAGAAAACATTCAGTACTTC.